One T cell receptor beta chain is described in this entry. The antigen is unknown. The treatment: around 19 received Ad26.COV2.S at low or high dose, single or two shots; 5 received placebo; per-sample allocation not given. The investigators took samples on day 63 after the first vaccine or placebo injection. In Boston, the donor was an adult between 18-55 years of age. The data were taken from a study of Ad26.COV2.S vaccination and SARS-CoV-2 variants. Across the whole study: Once or twice, 56 days apart, Ad26.COV2.S was delivered intramuscularly.

The study, taken as a whole, reports: Among vaccine recipients, spike-specific TCR breadth exceeded that of placebo recipients. The TCR breadth and depth analyses may have produced an underestimate of total T cell responses.

This CDR3 is 15 amino acids long. V shed 6 bases, J shed 2 bases, and the junction held 6 bases outside the gene matches. CDR1 is MDHEN, CDR2 SYDVKM, per germline. Profiling relied on immunoSEQ multiplex PCR, and the TCRdb table lists in-frame clones only, not all of them. The sample holds fewer than 400,000 clones, approximately 90% seen once. V gene TRBV28 combines with J gene TRBJ2-2; 7 nucleotides agree with TRBD2. This receptor was identified in a person aged 18-60 years who received the Ad26.COV2.S COVID-19 vaccine or a placebo. Sequences were derived from peripheral blood, sampled in a trial of Ad26.COV2.S vaccine versus placebo. CDR3 sequence reads: CASRAGTINTGELFF. DNA for the CDR3: TGTGCCAGCAGGGCCGGGACTATAAACACCGGGGAGCTGTTTTTT.